The present entry profiles one T cell receptor (beta chain) with its context. Using immunoSEQ multiplex PCR, the repertoire was profiled, and TCRdb retains in-frame clones only, with some absent. This table has about 160,000 clones, roughly 90% appearing once. This record comes from a study of blood T cell repertoires in COVID-19. The CDR3 runs to 14 residues. Trimming removed 3 bases from V and 1 base from J, with 7 bases in between. Germline CDR1 SGHRS, CDR2 YFSETQ. The receptor's source is a man aged 25 to 45 with COVID-19, enrolled during active disease. Material for sequencing was peripheral blood. This chain joins TRBV5-1 and TRBJ2-2; D perhaps matches TRBD1 (5 bases). CDR3 residues: CASSSTGNTGELFF. The CDR3 coding sequence is TGCGCCAGCAGCTCTACAGGGAACACCGGGGAGCTGTTTTTT. The complete variable domain, with remaining parts taken from reference TRBV5-1 and TRBJ2-2, reads KAGVTQTPRYLIKTRGQQVTLSCSPISGHRSVSWYQQTPGQGLQFLFEYFSETQRNKGNFPGRFSGRQFSNSRSEMNVSTLELGDSALYLCASSSTGNTGELFFGEGSRLTVL.